This T cell receptor (beta chain) was observed in a study of OX40 agonist ivuxolimab in advanced cancers. Overall study: Recorded diagnoses for dose-escalation patients were hepatocellular carcinoma, melanoma, renal cell or head and neck cancer.

Remarks on this clone: Antigen specificity is unknown.

Whole-study findings and limits: CD8+ T cells averaged more expanded clones than CD4+.

CDR3 length equals 14 residues. CDR1 and CDR2 from the germline V gene are SNHLY and FYNNEI. V shed 8 bases and J shed 0 bases, with 10 bases lying between them. The assay was immunoSEQ multiplex PCR, and TCRdb's table has in-frame clones only and misses some. The sample lists over 55,000 clones, approximately 80% seen once, with approximately 0.75% in the top ten. Sampling of blood occurred at baseline, cycle 4 day 1, and cycle 7 day 1. Here the sequenced sample was CD4+ or CD8+ T cells sorted from blood, taken in a trial of the OX40 agonist ivuxolimab. The chain is built from TRBV2 and TRBJ1-4, with D unclear. This clonotype originated in an adult with an advanced solid tumor such as melanoma, head and neck, liver or kidney cancer. CDR3 region: CASGYRATNEKLFF. DNA for the CDR3: TGTGCCAGCGGATACCGGGCAACTAATGAAAAACTGTTTTTT.